This is a list of T cell receptor beta chains from one sample in a study of Ad26.COV2.S vaccination and SARS-CoV-2 variants. Sequencing was performed with immunoSEQ multiplex PCR; in TCRdb, only in-frame clones are kept and a portion is missing. In the table there are roughly 350,000 clones, 87% of which are singletons. The source material was peripheral blood, sampled in a trial of Ad26.COV2.S vaccine versus placebo. The receptors come from a person aged 18-60 years who received the Ad26.COV2.S COVID-19 vaccine or a placebo. Both conserved end residues are part of each CDR3. Fields, in order: D gene, J gene, V gene, clone size, CDR3 protein, CDR3 DNA. The D gene is left open where the match is weak. The size field is filled for only some rows; it gives once, few, many or a size class.

TRBD2,TRBJ2-1,TRBV6-5,NA,CASSLARGVDEQFF,TGTGCCAGCAGTTTGGCGCGGGGGGTTGATGAGCAGTTCTTC
TRBD2,TRBJ2-5,TRBV6-6,NA,CASSYSLAGGQETQYF,TGTGCCAGCAGTTATTCTCTAGCGGGGGGGCAAGAGACCCAGTACTTC
TRBD1,TRBJ1-1,TRBV4-2,NA,CASSQEPGQKNTEAFF,TGTGCCAGCAGCCAAGAACCGGGACAGAAGAACACTGAAGCTTTCTTT
TRBD1,TRBJ1-2,TRBV2,NA,CASSLGRDRDYGYTF,TGTGCCAGCAGCCTGGGCCGGGACAGGGACTATGGCTACACCTTC
TRBD2,TRBJ2-7,TRBV3-1/TRBV3-2,NA,CASSQAGGGTYEQYF,TGTGCCAGCAGCCAAGCGGGGGGAGGGACCTACGAGCAGTACTTC
TRBD1,TRBJ2-5,TRBV13,once,CASSATGQGGETQYF,TGTGCCAGCAGCGCGACGGGACAGGGGGGAGAGACCCAGTACTTC
TRBD1,TRBJ2-2,TRBV28,NA,CASGTGGFGELFF,TGTGCCAGCGGGACAGGGGGCTTCGGGGAGCTGTTTTTT
TRBD1,TRBJ1-2,TRBV18,NA,CASSPDRASGYTF,TGTGCCAGCTCACCGGACAGGGCTAGTGGCTACACCTTC
NA,TRBJ1-2,TRBV29-1,once,CSIRDTRQDGYTF,TGCAGCATACGGGACACCCGTCAAGATGGCTACACCTTC
NA,TRBJ1-3,TRBV9,NA,CASSVTGATYSGNTIYF,TGTGCCAGCAGCGTAACAGGCGCTACCTACTCTGGAAACACCATATATTTT
NA,TRBJ1-3,TRBV7-9,NA,CASSFPGENTIYF,TGTGCCAGCAGCTTCCCGGGGGAAAACACCATATATTTT
TRBD1,TRBJ1-5,TRBV19,few,CASSIRTGEGQPQHF,TGTGCCAGTAGTATCAGGACAGGGGAGGGTCAGCCCCAGCATTTT
NA,TRBJ2-7,TRBV30,NA,CAWSSLSYEQYF,TGTGCCTGGAGCTCTTTGTCATACGAGCAGTACTTC
NA,TRBJ2-7,TRBV4-1,NA,CASSQDSPGYEQYF,TGCGCCAGCAGCCAAGACAGTCCCGGTTACGAGCAGTACTTC
NA,TRBJ2-1,TRBV5-4,NA,CASSLPGRQVYNEQFF,TGTGCCAGCAGCTTGCCCGGGCGACAGGTCTACAATGAGCAGTTCTTC
TRBD1,TRBJ1-1,TRBV29-1,NA,CSVEQGDHTEAFF,TGCAGCGTTGAACAGGGGGACCACACTGAAGCTTTCTTT
NA,TRBJ2-7,TRBV7-3,NA,CASSLGPAGTYEQYF,TGTGCCAGCAGCTTAGGACCAGCCGGGACCTACGAGCAGTACTTC
TRBD1,TRBJ1-1,TRBV5-1,NA,CASSPGTGATEAFF,TGCGCCAGCAGCCCCGGGACAGGGGCCACTGAAGCTTTCTTT
TRBD1,TRBJ2-3,TRBV24-1,NA,CATSDLQSQGQGTDTQYF,TGTGCCACCAGTGATTTGCAATCTCAGGGACAGGGGACAGATACGCAGTATTTT
NA,TRBJ1-5,TRBV4-1,NA,CASSQVVQGDQPQHF,TGCGCCAGCAGCCAAGTCGTACAGGGCGATCAGCCCCAGCATTTT
TRBD1,TRBJ1-5,TRBV4-2,NA,CASSQGQGVYQPQHF,TGTGCCAGCAGCCAGGGACAGGGGGTTTATCAGCCCCAGCATTTT
NA,TRBJ1-5,TRBV5-5,NA,CASSLAGMGNQPQHF,TGTGCCAGCAGCTTGGCCGGGATGGGCAATCAGCCCCAGCATTTT
NA,TRBJ2-5,TRBV7-9,NA,CASSLADF,TGTGCCAGCAGCTTAGCGGACTTC
NA,TRBJ2-3,TRBV2,NA,CASSPARDTQYF,TGTGCCAGCAGTCCAGCCCGGGATACGCAGTATTTT
NA,TRBJ2-3,TRBV5-6,NA,CASSLLVGDETDTQYF,TGTGCCAGCAGCTTGTTGGTAGGGGACGAGACAGATACGCAGTATTTT
NA,TRBJ2-7,TRBV5-5,few,CASSLESGSNEQYF,TGTGCCAGCAGCTTGGAGTCAGGGAGTAACGAGCAGTACTTC
TRBD1,TRBJ2-7,TRBV9,NA,CASSVGGQTYEQYF,TGTGCCAGCAGCGTAGGGGGACAGACCTACGAGCAGTACTTC
NA,TRBJ1-1,TRBV10-3,once,CAISESTQATEAFF,TGTGCCATCAGTGAGTCGACTCAGGCCACTGAAGCTTTCTTT
TRBD1,TRBJ1-5,TRBV2,few,CASSSPQGASYQPQHF,TGTGCCAGCAGTAGCCCACAGGGGGCGAGCTATCAGCCCCAGCATTTT
TRBD2,TRBJ2-3,TRBV6-5,NA,CASSPGARGVDTQYF,TGTGCCAGCAGCCCCGGGGCGCGGGGGGTAGATACGCAGTATTTT
NA,TRBJ1-1,TRBV6-5,once,CASSLGHTEAFF,TGTGCCAGCAGCCTCGGGCACACTGAAGCTTTCTTT
NA,TRBJ2-1,TRBV29-1,NA,CSVEIGRASYNEQFF,TGCAGCGTTGAGATCGGCAGGGCCTCCTACAATGAGCAGTTCTTC
NA,TRBJ2-2,TRBV4-3,NA,CASSQEPGSGELFF,TGCGCCAGCAGCCAAGAACCAGGGAGCGGGGAGCTGTTTTTT
TRBD2,TRBJ2-1,TRBV5-1,NA,CASSLFISGEYNEQFF,TGCGCCAGCAGCTTGTTTATCAGCGGGGAGTACAATGAGCAGTTCTTC
NA,TRBJ2-2,TRBV19,NA,CASSIAGDNTGELFF,TGTGCCAGTAGTATAGCGGGGGATAACACCGGGGAGCTGTTTTTT
TRBD1,TRBJ2-7,TRBV5-1,NA,CASSSSKPGQRDYEQYF,TGCGCCAGCAGCTCCTCAAAACCGGGACAGCGCGACTACGAGCAGTACTTC
NA,TRBJ2-3,TRBV6-5,NA,CASSRTRPRLDTQYF,TGTGCCAGCAGTAGGACCCGACCTCGTCTGGATACGCAGTATTTT
TRBD1,TRBJ2-5,TRBV7-3,NA,CASSLRGQGSETQYF,TGTGCCAGCAGCTTAAGGGGACAGGGATCGGAGACCCAGTACTTC
NA,TRBJ1-2,TRBV7-9,NA,CASSPAPGGGRYGYTF,TGTGCCAGCAGCCCTGCCCCCGGGGGCGGCCGCTATGGCTACACCTTC
TRBD1,TRBJ2-1,TRBV9,NA,CASSVRDRTYNEQFF,TGTGCCAGCAGCGTCCGGGACAGGACATACAATGAGCAGTTCTTC
NA,TRBJ1-2,TRBV7-9,few,CASSLSLGDGYTF,TGTGCCAGCAGCTTATCCCTGGGGGATGGCTACACCTTC
NA,TRBJ1-2,TRBV9,NA,CASSGRGEDYGYTF,TGTGCCAGCAGCGGGCGGGGCGAGGACTATGGCTACACCTTC
NA,TRBJ1-5,TRBV10-3,NA,CAITEGSNQPQHF,TGTGCCATCACAGAAGGGTCCAATCAGCCCCAGCATTTT
NA,TRBJ1-1,TRBV19,NA,CASKKPDNWNTEAFF,TGTGCCAGTAAAAAACCAGACAACTGGAACACTGAAGCTTTCTTT
NA,TRBJ1-3,TRBV27,NA,CASSLRATSGNTIYF,TGTGCCAGCAGTTTAAGAGCGACCTCTGGAAACACCATATATTTT
NA,TRBJ2-1,TRBV12-3/TRBV12-4,NA,CASSLKWEQFF,TGTGCCAGCAGTTTGAAGTGGGAGCAGTTCTTC
NA,TRBJ1-1,TRBV27,NA,CASSWGEGIGTEAFF,TGTGCCAGCAGTTGGGGTGAGGGGATCGGCACTGAAGCTTTCTTT
NA,TRBJ2-5,TRBV7-6,NA,CASTFTSLAEETQYF,TGTGCCAGCACCTTCACGTCGCTAGCCGAAGAGACCCAGTACTTC
NA,TRBJ2-5,TRBV25-1,NA,CASSEYGGPPQKTQYF,TGTGCCAGCAGTGAATATGGGGGTCCCCCACAGAAGACCCAGTACTTC
NA,TRBJ1-2,TRBV10-3,NA,CAISEGALVLDGYTF,TGTGCCATCAGTGAGGGGGCGCTAGTCTTGGATGGCTACACCTTC
NA,TRBJ2-1,TRBV5-4,NA,CASSSFLGTETNEQFF,TGTGCCAGCAGCTCTTTCCTTGGGACCGAAACCAATGAGCAGTTCTTC
NA,TRBJ2-7,TRBV9,NA,CASSVDAISYEQYF,TGTGCCAGCAGCGTAGATGCTATCTCCTACGAGCAGTACTTC
NA,TRBJ2-2,TRBV5-1,NA,CASSPGTSAGELFF,TGCGCCAGCAGCCCCGGGACGTCCGCCGGGGAGCTGTTTTTT
NA,TRBJ1-4,TRBV19,NA,CASSINRATTNEKLFF,TGTGCCAGTAGTATAAACAGAGCTACAACTAATGAAAAACTGTTTTTT
NA,TRBJ2-7,TRBV6-5,NA,CASSYSEMRISYEQYF,TGTGCCAGCAGTTACTCGGAGATGAGGATATCCTACGAGCAGTACTTC
NA,TRBJ2-2,TRBV5-1,NA,CASSVQTRTGELFF,TGCGCCAGCAGCGTACAGACGCGGACCGGGGAGCTGTTTTTT
NA,TRBJ1-2,TRBV6-5,NA,CASSYGARSNYGYTF,TGTGCCAGCAGTTACGGTGCCAGGTCCAACTATGGCTACACCTTC
TRBD1,TRBJ2-7,TRBV6-2/TRBV6-3,NA,CASSSRDRVYEQYF,TGTGCCAGCAGTTCCCGGGACAGGGTCTACGAGCAGTACTTC
TRBD1,TRBJ2-2,TRBV27,once,CASSPPPGQGVTGELFF,TGTGCCAGCAGTCCTCCCCCGGGACAGGGGGTTACCGGGGAGCTGTTTTTT
NA,TRBJ1-1,TRBV14,NA,CASSQGDSRTSYMNTEAFF,TGTGCCAGCAGCCAAGGAGATTCAAGGACGTCCTACATGAACACTGAAGCTTTCTTT